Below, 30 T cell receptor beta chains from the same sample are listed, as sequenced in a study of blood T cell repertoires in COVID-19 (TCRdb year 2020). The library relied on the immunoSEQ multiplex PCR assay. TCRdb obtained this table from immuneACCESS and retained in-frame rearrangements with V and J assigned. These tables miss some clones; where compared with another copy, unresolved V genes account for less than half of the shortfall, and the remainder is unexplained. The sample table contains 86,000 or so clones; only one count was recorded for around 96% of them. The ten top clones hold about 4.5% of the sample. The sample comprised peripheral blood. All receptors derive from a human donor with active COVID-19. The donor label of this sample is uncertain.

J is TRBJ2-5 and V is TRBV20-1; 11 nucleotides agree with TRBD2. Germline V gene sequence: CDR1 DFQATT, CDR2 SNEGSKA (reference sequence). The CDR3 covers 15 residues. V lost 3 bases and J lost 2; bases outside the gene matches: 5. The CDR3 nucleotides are TGCAGTGCTAGTGCGGCTAGCGGGGGGCAAGAGACCCAGTACTTC. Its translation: CSASAASGGQETQYF.

For the CDR3, the DNA is TGTGCCAGCAGCCCTCGGACAGGGGGCGCCGAAGCTTTCTTT. It codes for CASSPRTGGAEAFF. The chain joins TRBV4-2 to TRBJ1-1, with 11 bases lining up with TRBD1. CDR1 LGHNA and CDR2 YNFKEQ come from the germline V gene. The CDR3 extends over 14 amino acids. The ends lost 4 bases at V and 8 bases at J; junction bases unmatched: 6.

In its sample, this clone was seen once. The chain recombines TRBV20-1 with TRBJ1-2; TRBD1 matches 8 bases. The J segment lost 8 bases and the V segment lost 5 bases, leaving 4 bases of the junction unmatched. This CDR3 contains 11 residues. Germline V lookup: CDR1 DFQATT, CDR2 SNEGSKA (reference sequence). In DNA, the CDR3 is TGCAGTGCTCGCAGGGGGCAGGGCTACACCTTC. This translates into CSARRGQGYTF.

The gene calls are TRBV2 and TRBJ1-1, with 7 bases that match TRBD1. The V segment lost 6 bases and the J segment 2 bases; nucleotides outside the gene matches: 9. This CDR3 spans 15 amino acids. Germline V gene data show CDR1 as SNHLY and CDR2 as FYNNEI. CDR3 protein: CASRNPGTDNTEAFF. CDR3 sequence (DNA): TGTGCCAGCAGGAATCCAGGGACAGATAACACTGAAGCTTTCTTT. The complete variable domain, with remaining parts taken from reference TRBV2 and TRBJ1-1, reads EPEVTQTPSHQVTQMGQEVILRCVPISNHLYFYWYRQILGQKVEFLVSFYNNEISEKSEIFDDQFSVERPDGSNFTLKIRSTKLEDSAMYFCASRNPGTDNTEAFFGQGTRLTVV.

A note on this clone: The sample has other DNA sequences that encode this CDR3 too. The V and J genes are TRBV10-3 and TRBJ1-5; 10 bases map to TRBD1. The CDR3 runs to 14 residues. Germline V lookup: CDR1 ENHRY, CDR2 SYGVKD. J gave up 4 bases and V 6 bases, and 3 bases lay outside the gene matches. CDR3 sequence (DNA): TGTGCCATCAGGGGGGACAGGGGTAATCAGCCCCAGCATTTT. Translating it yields CAIRGDRGNQPQHF.

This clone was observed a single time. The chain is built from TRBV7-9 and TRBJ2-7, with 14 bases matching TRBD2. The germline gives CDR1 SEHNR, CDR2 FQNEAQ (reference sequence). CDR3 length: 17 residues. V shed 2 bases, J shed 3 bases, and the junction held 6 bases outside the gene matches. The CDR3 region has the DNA TGTGCCAGCAGCTTAACCTCGGGACTAGCGGGAGACTACGAGCAGTACTTC. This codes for CASSLTSGLAGDYEQYF.

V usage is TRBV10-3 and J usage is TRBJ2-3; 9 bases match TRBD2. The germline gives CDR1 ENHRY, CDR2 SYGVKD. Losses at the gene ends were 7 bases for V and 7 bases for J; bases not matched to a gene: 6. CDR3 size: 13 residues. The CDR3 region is CAITGTSKNTQYF. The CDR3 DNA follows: TGTGCCATCACTGGGACTAGCAAGAATACGCAGTATTTT.

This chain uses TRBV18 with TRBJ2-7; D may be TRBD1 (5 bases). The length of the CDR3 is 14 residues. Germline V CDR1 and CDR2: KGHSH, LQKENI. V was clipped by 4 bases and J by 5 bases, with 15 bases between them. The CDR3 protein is CASSLQGLVHEQYF. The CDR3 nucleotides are TGTGCCAGCTCACTCCAGGGTCTGGTCCACGAGCAGTACTTC.

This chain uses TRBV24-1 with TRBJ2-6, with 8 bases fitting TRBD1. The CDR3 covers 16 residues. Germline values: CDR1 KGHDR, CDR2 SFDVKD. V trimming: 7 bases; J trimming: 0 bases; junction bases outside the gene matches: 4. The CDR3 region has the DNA TGTGCCACCAGCCCAGGGGGCGCCTCTGGGGCCAACGTCCTGACTTTC. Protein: CATSPGGASGANVLTF.

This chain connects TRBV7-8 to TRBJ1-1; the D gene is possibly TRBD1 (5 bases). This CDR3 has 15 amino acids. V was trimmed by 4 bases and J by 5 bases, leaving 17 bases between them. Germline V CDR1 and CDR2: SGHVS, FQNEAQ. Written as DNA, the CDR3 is TGTGCCAGCAGCTGGGGGAGGGCAGAGGGAACTGAAGCTTTCTTT. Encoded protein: CASSWGRAEGTEAFF.

The DNA for the CDR3 is TGTGCCGCGGGGGCGGACACCGGGGAGCTGTTTTTT. It is translated as CAAGADTGELFF. V gene TRBV24-1 combines with J gene TRBJ2-2; a weak D match, TRBD2 (7 bases). The length of the CDR3 is 12 residues. Germline CDR1 is KGHDR and CDR2 is SFDVKD. V lost 12 bases, J lost 3 bases, and 10 bases lay in between.

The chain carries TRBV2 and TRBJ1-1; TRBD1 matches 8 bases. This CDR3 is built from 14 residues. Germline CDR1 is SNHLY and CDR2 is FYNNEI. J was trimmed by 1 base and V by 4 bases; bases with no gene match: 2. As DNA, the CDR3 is TGTGCCAGCAGTGGGCAGGGGGCGAACACTGAAGCTTTCTTT. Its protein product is CASSGQGANTEAFF.

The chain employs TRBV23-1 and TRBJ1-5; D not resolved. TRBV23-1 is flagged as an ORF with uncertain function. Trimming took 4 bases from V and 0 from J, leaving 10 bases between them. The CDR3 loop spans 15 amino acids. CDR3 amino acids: CASSPREDSNQPQHF. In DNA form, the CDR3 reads TGCGCCAGCAGTCCGAGGGAGGATAGCAATCAGCCCCAGCATTTT.

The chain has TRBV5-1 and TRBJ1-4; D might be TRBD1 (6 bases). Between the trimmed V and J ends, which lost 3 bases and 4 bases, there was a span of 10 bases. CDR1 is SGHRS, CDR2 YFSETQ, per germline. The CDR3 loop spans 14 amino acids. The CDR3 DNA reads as TGCGCCAGCAGCTCGGGGGGCCTTAATGAAAAACTGTTTTTT. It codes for CASSSGGLNEKLFF.

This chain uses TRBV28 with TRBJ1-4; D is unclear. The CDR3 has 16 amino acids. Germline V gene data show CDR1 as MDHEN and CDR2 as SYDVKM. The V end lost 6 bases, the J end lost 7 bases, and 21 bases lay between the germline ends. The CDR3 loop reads CASSPRIGVTSEKLFF. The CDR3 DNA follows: TGTGCCAGCAGCCCCCGAATCGGGGTAACGAGTGAAAAACTGTTTTTT.

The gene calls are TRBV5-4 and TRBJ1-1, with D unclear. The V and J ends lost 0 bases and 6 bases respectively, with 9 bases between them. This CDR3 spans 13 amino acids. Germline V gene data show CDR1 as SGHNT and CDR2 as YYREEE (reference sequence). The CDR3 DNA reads TGTGCCAGCAGCTTGGCCGGGGTCCCTGAAGCTTTCTTT. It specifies CASSLAGVPEAFF.

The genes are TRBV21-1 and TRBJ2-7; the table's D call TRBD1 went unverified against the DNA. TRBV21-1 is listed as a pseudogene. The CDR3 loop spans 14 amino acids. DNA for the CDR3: TGTGCCAGCAGCAGCCGGGACAGGGGGAACGAGCAGTACTTC. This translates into CASSSRDRGNEQYF.

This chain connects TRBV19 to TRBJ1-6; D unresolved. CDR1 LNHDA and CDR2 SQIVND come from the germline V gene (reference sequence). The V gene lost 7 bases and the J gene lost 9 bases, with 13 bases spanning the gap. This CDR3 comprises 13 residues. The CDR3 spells CASKPGMSSPLHF. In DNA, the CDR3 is TGTGCCAGTAAACCGGGAATGAGTTCACCCCTCCACTTT.

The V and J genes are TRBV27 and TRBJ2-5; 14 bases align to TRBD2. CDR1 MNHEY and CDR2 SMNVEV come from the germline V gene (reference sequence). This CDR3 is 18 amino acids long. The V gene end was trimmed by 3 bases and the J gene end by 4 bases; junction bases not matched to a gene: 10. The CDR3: CASSFITPGLAGGETQYF. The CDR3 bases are TGTGCCAGCAGTTTTATCACCCCTGGACTAGCGGGAGGAGAGACCCAGTACTTC.

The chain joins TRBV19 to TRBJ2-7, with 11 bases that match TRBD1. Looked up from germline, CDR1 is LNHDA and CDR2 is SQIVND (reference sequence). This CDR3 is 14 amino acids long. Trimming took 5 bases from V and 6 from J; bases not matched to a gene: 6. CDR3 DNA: TGTGCCAGTAGTCTCACCGGGACAGGGGGCGAGCAGTACTTC. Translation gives CASSLTGTGGEQYF.

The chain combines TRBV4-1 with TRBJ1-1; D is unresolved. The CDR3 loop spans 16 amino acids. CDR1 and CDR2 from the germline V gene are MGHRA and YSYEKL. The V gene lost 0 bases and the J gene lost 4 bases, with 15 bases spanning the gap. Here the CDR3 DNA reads TGCGCCAGCAGCCAAGATAGTCCCATTGGGAGCACTGAAGCTTTCTTT. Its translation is CASSQDSPIGSTEAFF.

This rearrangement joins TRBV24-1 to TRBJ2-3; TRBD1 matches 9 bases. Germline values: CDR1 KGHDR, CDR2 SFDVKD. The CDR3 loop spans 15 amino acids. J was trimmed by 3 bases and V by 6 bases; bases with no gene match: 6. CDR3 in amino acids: CATSTRDRVTDTQYF. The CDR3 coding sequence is TGTGCCACCAGTACCCGGGACAGGGTGACAGATACGCAGTATTTT.

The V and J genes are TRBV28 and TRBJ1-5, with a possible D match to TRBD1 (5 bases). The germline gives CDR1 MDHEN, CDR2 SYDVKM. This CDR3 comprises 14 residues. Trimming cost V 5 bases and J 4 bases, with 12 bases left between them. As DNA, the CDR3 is TGTGCCAGCAGTGGGGGGAACGGGAATCAGCCCCAGCATTTT. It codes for CASSGGNGNQPQHF.

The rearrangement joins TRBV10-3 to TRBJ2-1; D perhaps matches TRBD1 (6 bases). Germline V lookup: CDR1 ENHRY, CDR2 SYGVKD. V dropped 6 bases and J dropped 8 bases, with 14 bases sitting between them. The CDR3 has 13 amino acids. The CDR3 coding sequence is TGTGCCATCAGCCCTTGGGGGCAGGATGAGCAGTTCTTC. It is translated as CAISPWGQDEQFF.

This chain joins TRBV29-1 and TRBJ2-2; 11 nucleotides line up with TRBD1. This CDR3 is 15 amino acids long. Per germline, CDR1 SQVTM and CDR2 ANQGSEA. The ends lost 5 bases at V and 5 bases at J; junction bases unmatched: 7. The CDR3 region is CSVRYGTGGTGELFF. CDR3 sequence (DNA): TGCAGCGTTCGGTACGGGACAGGGGGAACCGGGGAGCTGTTTTTT.

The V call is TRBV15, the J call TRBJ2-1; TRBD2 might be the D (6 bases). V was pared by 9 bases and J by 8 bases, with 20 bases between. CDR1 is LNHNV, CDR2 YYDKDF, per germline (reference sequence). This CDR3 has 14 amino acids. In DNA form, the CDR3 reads TGTGCCACGGGGGGTGAGCGGCCAGGAGATGAGCAGTTCTTC. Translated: CATGGERPGDEQFF.

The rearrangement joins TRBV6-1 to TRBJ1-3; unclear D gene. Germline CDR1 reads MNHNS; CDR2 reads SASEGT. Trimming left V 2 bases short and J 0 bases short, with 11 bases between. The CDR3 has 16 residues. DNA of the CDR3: TGTGCCAGCAGTGAATTAGCCGGCAGCTCTGGAAACACCATATATTTT. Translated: CASSELAGSSGNTIYF.

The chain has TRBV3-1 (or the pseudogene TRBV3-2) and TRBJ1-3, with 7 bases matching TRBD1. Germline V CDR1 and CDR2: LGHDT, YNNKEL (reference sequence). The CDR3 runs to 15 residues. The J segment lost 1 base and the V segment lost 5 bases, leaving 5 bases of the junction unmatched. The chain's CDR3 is CASSYRRGSGNTIYF. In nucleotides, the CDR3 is TGTGCCAGCAGCTATCGCAGGGGGTCTGGAAACACCATATATTTT.

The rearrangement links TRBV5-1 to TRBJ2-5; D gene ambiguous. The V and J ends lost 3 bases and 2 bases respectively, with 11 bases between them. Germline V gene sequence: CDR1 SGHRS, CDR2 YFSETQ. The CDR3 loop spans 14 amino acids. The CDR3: CASSSTAGQETQYF. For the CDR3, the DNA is TGCGCCAGCAGCTCAACAGCCGGTCAAGAGACCCAGTACTTC.

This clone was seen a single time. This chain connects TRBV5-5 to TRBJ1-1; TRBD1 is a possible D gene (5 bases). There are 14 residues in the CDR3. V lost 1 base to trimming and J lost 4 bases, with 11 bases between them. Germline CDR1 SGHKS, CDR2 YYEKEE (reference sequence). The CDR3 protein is CASSLQGVFTEAFF. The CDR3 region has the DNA TGTGCCAGCAGCTTGCAAGGGGTCTTCACTGAAGCTTTCTTT.